The present T cell receptor beta chain was sequenced within a study of T cell repertoires in ileal Crohn's disease. As for the study in general: At surgery, around 40% of patients smoked, with median disease duration roughly 8.3 years. Study conclusions and caveats: Endoscopic recurrence occurred in every patient whose clonality exceeded 26.8%.

This table comes from immunoSEQ multiplex PCR, and its TCRdb copy is limited to in-frame clones, with some not included. Altogether around 15,000 clones are present, roughly 85% being singletons, with the ten largest covering over 9%. Trimming stripped 3 bases from V and 6 bases from J, with 14 bases between. Germline V gene sequence: CDR1 LNHNV, CDR2 YYDKDF (reference sequence). This CDR3 comprises 14 residues. A remark on this clone: The antigen remains unidentified.

Sequenced: ileal tissue. This TCR came from an adult with Crohn's disease. This chain uses TRBV15 with TRBJ1-2; possibly TRBD1 for D (5 bases). This CDR3 reads CATSRLREGDGYTF. DNA of the CDR3: TGTGCCACCAGCAGGCTCAGGGAGGGCGATGGCTACACCTTC.